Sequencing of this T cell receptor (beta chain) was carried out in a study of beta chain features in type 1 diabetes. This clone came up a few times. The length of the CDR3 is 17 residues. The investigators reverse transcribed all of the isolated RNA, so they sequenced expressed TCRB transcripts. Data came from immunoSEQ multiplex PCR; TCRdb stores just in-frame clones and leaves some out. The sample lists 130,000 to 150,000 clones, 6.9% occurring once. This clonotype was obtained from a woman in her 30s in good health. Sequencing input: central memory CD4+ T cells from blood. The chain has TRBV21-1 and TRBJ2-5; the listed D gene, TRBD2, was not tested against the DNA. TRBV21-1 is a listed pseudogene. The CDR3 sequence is CASSKYPGLAGWGTQYF. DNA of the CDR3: TGTGCCAGCAGCAAATATCCAGGACTAGCGGGATGGGGGACCCAGTACTTC.